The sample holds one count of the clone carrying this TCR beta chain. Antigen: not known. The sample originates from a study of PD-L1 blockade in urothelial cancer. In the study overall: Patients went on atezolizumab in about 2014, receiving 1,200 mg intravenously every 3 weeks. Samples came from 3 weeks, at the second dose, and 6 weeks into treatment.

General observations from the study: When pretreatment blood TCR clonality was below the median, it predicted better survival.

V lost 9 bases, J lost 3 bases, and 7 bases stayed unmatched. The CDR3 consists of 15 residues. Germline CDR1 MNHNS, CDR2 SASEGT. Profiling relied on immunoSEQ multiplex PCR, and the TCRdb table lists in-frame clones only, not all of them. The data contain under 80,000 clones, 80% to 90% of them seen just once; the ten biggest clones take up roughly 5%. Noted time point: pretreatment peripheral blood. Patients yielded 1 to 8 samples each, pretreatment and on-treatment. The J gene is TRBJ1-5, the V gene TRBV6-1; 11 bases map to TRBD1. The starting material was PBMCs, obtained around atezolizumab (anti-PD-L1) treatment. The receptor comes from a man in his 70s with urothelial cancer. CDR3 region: CARPGQGGLNQPQHF. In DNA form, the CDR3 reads TGTGCCAGACCGGGACAGGGGGGCCTCAATCAGCCCCAGCATTTT.